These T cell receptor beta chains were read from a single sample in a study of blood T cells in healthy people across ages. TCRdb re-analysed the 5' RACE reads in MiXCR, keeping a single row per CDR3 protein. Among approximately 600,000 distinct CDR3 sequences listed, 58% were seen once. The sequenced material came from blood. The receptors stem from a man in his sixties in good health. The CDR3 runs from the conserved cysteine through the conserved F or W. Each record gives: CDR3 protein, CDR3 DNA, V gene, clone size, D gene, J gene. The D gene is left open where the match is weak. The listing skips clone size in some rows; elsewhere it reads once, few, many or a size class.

CDR3aa: CASSSTGDTSYGYTF; CDR3nt: TGCGCCAGCAGCTCGACTGGGGACACTAGCTATGGCTACACCTTC; v_gene: TRBV5-1; abundance: NA; d_gene: NA; j_gene: TRBJ1-2
CDR3aa: CASSPPGYEQYF; CDR3nt: TGTGCCAGCAGCCCCCCCGGCTACGAGCAGTACTTC; v_gene: TRBV7-9; abundance: NA; d_gene: NA; j_gene: TRBJ2-7
CDR3aa: CASSPRGQTNTEAFF; CDR3nt: TGTGCCAGCAGCCCCCGAGGGCAGACCAACACTGAAGCTTTCTTT; v_gene: TRBV11-2; abundance: NA; d_gene: NA; j_gene: TRBJ1-1
CDR3aa: CASSFRARAFF; CDR3nt: TGTGCCAGCAGTTTCAGGGCGCGGGCTTTCTTT; v_gene: TRBV12-3/TRBV12-4; abundance: NA; d_gene: NA; j_gene: TRBJ1-1
CDR3aa: CASSQNRGDEKLFF; CDR3nt: TGCGCCAGCAGCCAAAACAGGGGGGATGAAAAACTGTTTTTT; v_gene: TRBV4-1; abundance: few; d_gene: TRBD1; j_gene: TRBJ1-4
CDR3aa: CASSQDPDRGPSGYNEQFF; CDR3nt: TGTGCCAGCAGCCAAGATCCGGACAGGGGGCCTTCGGGCTACAATGAGCAGTTCTTC; v_gene: TRBV4-2; abundance: NA; d_gene: TRBD1; j_gene: TRBJ2-1
CDR3aa: CASSRLASGPNEQFF; CDR3nt: TGTGCCAGCAGCCGTCTGGCGAGCGGCCCCAATGAGCAGTTCTTC; v_gene: TRBV4-1; abundance: NA; d_gene: NA; j_gene: TRBJ2-1
CDR3aa: CASSQTGQETQYF; CDR3nt: TGTGCCAGCTCCCAGACAGGACAAGAGACCCAGTACTTC; v_gene: TRBV18; abundance: NA; d_gene: NA; j_gene: TRBJ2-5
CDR3aa: CASSLFGADDTQYF; CDR3nt: TGTGCCAGCAGCTTGTTTGGGGCGGACGATACGCAGTATTTT; v_gene: TRBV5-6; abundance: NA; d_gene: NA; j_gene: TRBJ2-3
CDR3aa: CASSGTGGPQYF; CDR3nt: TGTGCCAGCAGTGGGACAGGGGGGCCCCAGTACTTC; v_gene: TRBV2; abundance: NA; d_gene: TRBD1; j_gene: TRBJ2-5
CDR3aa: CSAREAGGPETQYF; CDR3nt: TGCAGTGCTAGGGAAGCGGGGGGGCCGGAGACCCAGTACTTC; v_gene: TRBV20-1; abundance: few; d_gene: TRBD2; j_gene: TRBJ2-5
CDR3aa: CASTTGLNREKLFF; CDR3nt: TGTGCCAGCACAACGGGGTTAAACCGTGAAAAACTGTTTTTT; v_gene: TRBV7-9; abundance: NA; d_gene: NA; j_gene: TRBJ1-4
CDR3aa: CASSEARAPPDTQYF; CDR3nt: TGTGCCAGCAGTGAAGCGCGGGCTCCTCCAGATACGCAGTATTTT; v_gene: TRBV2; abundance: NA; d_gene: NA; j_gene: TRBJ2-3
CDR3aa: CASSSGTGNEKLFF; CDR3nt: TGTGCCAGCAGTTCCGGGACAGGGAATGAAAAACTGTTTTTT; v_gene: TRBV28; abundance: NA; d_gene: TRBD1; j_gene: TRBJ1-4
CDR3aa: CASSDQGALAKNIQYF; CDR3nt: TGTGCCAGCAGTGACCAGGGGGCCCTAGCCAAAAACATTCAGTACTTC; v_gene: TRBV6-1; abundance: NA; d_gene: TRBD1; j_gene: TRBJ2-4
CDR3aa: CASSISPNQPQHF; CDR3nt: TGTGCCAGCAGCATATCTCCAAATCAGCCCCAGCATTTT; v_gene: TRBV7-2; abundance: NA; d_gene: NA; j_gene: TRBJ1-5
CDR3aa: CASSNGLAEGYEQYF; CDR3nt: TGCGCCAGCAGCAACGGACTAGCGGAGGGCTACGAGCAGTACTTC; v_gene: TRBV5-1; abundance: many; d_gene: TRBD2; j_gene: TRBJ2-7
CDR3aa: CASSPSDYRREQFF; CDR3nt: TGTGCCAGCTCACCTTCGGACTACCGGCGGGAGCAGTTCTTC; v_gene: TRBV18; abundance: NA; d_gene: NA; j_gene: TRBJ2-1
CDR3aa: CASSADRGRSQPQHF; CDR3nt: TGTGCCAGCAGTGCGGACAGGGGGCGCAGTCAGCCCCAGCATTTT; v_gene: TRBV27; abundance: NA; d_gene: TRBD1; j_gene: TRBJ1-5
CDR3aa: CSARVGPPSGEQFF; CDR3nt: TGCAGTGCTAGAGTGGGGCCCCCTAGCGGTGAGCAGTTCTTC; v_gene: TRBV20-1; abundance: NA; d_gene: TRBD2; j_gene: TRBJ2-1
CDR3aa: CASAPSGRETQYF; CDR3nt: TGTGCTAGTGCCCCGAGTGGACGGGAGACCCAGTACTTC; v_gene: TRBV12-5; abundance: NA; d_gene: NA; j_gene: TRBJ2-5
CDR3aa: CSVEDQWLGGTDPQYF; CDR3nt: TGCAGCGTTGAAGATCAGTGGTTGGGTGGGACAGATCCGCAGTATTTT; v_gene: TRBV29-1; abundance: NA; d_gene: TRBD1; j_gene: TRBJ2-3
CDR3aa: CASSPSRIREQFF; CDR3nt: TGTGCCAGCAGTCCCTCTAGGATACGAGAGCAGTTCTTC; v_gene: TRBV6-2/TRBV6-3; abundance: NA; d_gene: NA; j_gene: TRBJ2-1
CDR3aa: CASSGSSGGLEQYF; CDR3nt: TGTGCCAGCAGCGGGTCTAGCGGGGGCCTGGAGCAGTACTTC; v_gene: TRBV4-2; abundance: few; d_gene: TRBD2; j_gene: TRBJ2-7
CDR3aa: CASSLVKRGGYEQFF; CDR3nt: TGTGCCAGCAGCTTAGTAAAGCGGGGCGGCTATGAGCAGTTCTTC; v_gene: TRBV7-2; abundance: NA; d_gene: TRBD2; j_gene: TRBJ2-1
CDR3aa: CASSHQTYEQYF; CDR3nt: TGTGCCAGCAGTCACCAGACTTACGAGCAGTACTTC; v_gene: TRBV2; abundance: few; d_gene: NA; j_gene: TRBJ2-7
CDR3aa: CASTPTGLAVETQYF; CDR3nt: TGTGCCAGCACACCCACTGGACTAGCGGTGGAGACCCAGTACTTC; v_gene: TRBV9; abundance: once; d_gene: TRBD2; j_gene: TRBJ2-5
CDR3aa: CSVEYGDTVFYNEQFF; CDR3nt: TGCAGCGTTGAATATGGGGATACAGTATTCTACAATGAGCAGTTCTTC; v_gene: TRBV29-1; abundance: NA; d_gene: NA; j_gene: TRBJ2-1
CDR3aa: CASSVGSGSVLRDTQYF; CDR3nt: TGTGCCAGCAGCGTAGGTTCCGGGTCCGTCCTGAGAGATACGCAGTATTTT; v_gene: TRBV9; abundance: NA; d_gene: NA; j_gene: TRBJ2-3
CDR3aa: CSVKEAGGSTQYF; CDR3nt: TGCAGCGTTAAGGAAGCGGGGGGTTCTACGCAGTATTTT; v_gene: TRBV29-1; abundance: NA; d_gene: TRBD2; j_gene: TRBJ2-3
CDR3aa: CASSQQTGGDYGYTF; CDR3nt: TGCGCCAGCAGCCAACAGACAGGGGGAGACTATGGCTACACCTTC; v_gene: TRBV4-1; abundance: NA; d_gene: TRBD1; j_gene: TRBJ1-2
CDR3aa: CASSLGGQGHNEQFF; CDR3nt: TGCGCCAGCAGCTTGGGGGGACAGGGACACAATGAGCAGTTCTTC; v_gene: TRBV5-1; abundance: NA; d_gene: TRBD1; j_gene: TRBJ2-1
CDR3aa: CASSLFGSDTQYF; CDR3nt: TGTGCCAGCAGTTTATTCGGATCAGATACGCAGTATTTT; v_gene: TRBV12-3/TRBV12-4; abundance: NA; d_gene: NA; j_gene: TRBJ2-3
CDR3aa: CASTRGDAAAYNEQFF; CDR3nt: TGTGCCAGTACCAGGGGGGACGCCGCGGCGTACAATGAGCAGTTCTTC; v_gene: TRBV27; abundance: NA; d_gene: NA; j_gene: TRBJ2-1
CDR3aa: CASSLMASGRTTPYEQYF; CDR3nt: TGTGCCAGCAGCTTAATGGCTAGCGGGAGGACCACTCCCTACGAGCAGTACTTC; v_gene: TRBV7-2; abundance: NA; d_gene: TRBD2; j_gene: TRBJ2-7
CDR3aa: CASSPQSLYEQYF; CDR3nt: TGTGCCAGCAGCCCCCAGTCACTCTACGAGCAGTACTTC; v_gene: TRBV3-1; abundance: once; d_gene: NA; j_gene: TRBJ2-7
CDR3aa: CASSSGQDGYTF; CDR3nt: TGTGCCAGCAGTTCAGGACAGGATGGCTACACCTTC; v_gene: TRBV12-3/TRBV12-4; abundance: NA; d_gene: TRBD1; j_gene: TRBJ1-2
CDR3aa: CASTETGFTEAFF; CDR3nt: TGTGCCAGCACCGAGACAGGTTTCACTGAAGCTTTCTTT; v_gene: TRBV6-5; abundance: few; d_gene: NA; j_gene: TRBJ1-1
CDR3aa: CASSLQTVSYEQYF; CDR3nt: TGTGCCAGCAGTCTGCAGACAGTCTCCTACGAGCAGTACTTC; v_gene: TRBV12-3/TRBV12-4; abundance: NA; d_gene: NA; j_gene: TRBJ2-7
CDR3aa: CASSRSGTGRVEQFF; CDR3nt: TGTGCCAGCAGTCGATCCGGGACAGGGAGGGTCGAGCAGTTCTTC; v_gene: TRBV12-3/TRBV12-4; abundance: NA; d_gene: TRBD1; j_gene: TRBJ2-1
CDR3aa: CSARQGASPLHF; CDR3nt: TGCAGTGCTAGACAGGGTGCTTCACCCCTCCACTTT; v_gene: TRBV20-1; abundance: NA; d_gene: NA; j_gene: TRBJ1-6
CDR3aa: CASSQEPASYNEQFF; CDR3nt: TGCGCCAGCAGCCAAGAACCAGCGAGCTACAATGAGCAGTTCTTC; v_gene: TRBV4-1; abundance: once; d_gene: NA; j_gene: TRBJ2-1
CDR3aa: CASGLGCPQHF; CDR3nt: TGCGCCAGTGGCTTAGGTTGTCCCCAGCATTTT; v_gene: TRBV5-1; abundance: NA; d_gene: NA; j_gene: TRBJ1-5
CDR3aa: CASSQDPLYNEQFF; CDR3nt: TGTGCCAGCAGCCAAGACCCCCTATACAATGAGCAGTTCTTC; v_gene: TRBV3-1; abundance: NA; d_gene: NA; j_gene: TRBJ2-1
CDR3aa: CSVRRTENTGELFF; CDR3nt: TGCAGCGTTCGTCGGACGGAGAACACCGGGGAGCTGTTTTTT; v_gene: TRBV29-1; abundance: NA; d_gene: NA; j_gene: TRBJ2-2
CDR3aa: CASSGMGGPYEQYF; CDR3nt: TGTGCCAGCAGCGGGATGGGGGGCCCCTACGAGCAGTACTTC; v_gene: TRBV21-1; abundance: NA; d_gene: NA; j_gene: TRBJ2-7
CDR3aa: CASSLYAGQGPDTQYF; CDR3nt: TGTGCCAGCAGTTTATACGCGGGACAGGGCCCAGATACGCAGTATTTT; v_gene: TRBV28; abundance: NA; d_gene: TRBD1; j_gene: TRBJ2-3
CDR3aa: CSATDQETQYF; CDR3nt: TGCAGTGCCACAGATCAAGAGACCCAGTACTTC; v_gene: TRBV20-1; abundance: NA; d_gene: NA; j_gene: TRBJ2-5
CDR3aa: CASSYSGRDRGTDTQYF; CDR3nt: TGTGCCAGCAGTTACTCCGGCCGGGACAGAGGCACAGATACGCAGTATTTT; v_gene: TRBV6-5; abundance: NA; d_gene: TRBD1; j_gene: TRBJ2-3
CDR3aa: CASRQSSGGRETQYF; CDR3nt: TGTGCCAGCAGGCAGTCTAGCGGGGGGCGAGAGACCCAGTACTTC; v_gene: TRBV2; abundance: NA; d_gene: TRBD2; j_gene: TRBJ2-5
CDR3aa: CASRPAPTFTDTQYF; CDR3nt: TGTGCCAGCAGGCCCGCGCCGACTTTCACAGATACGCAGTATTTT; v_gene: TRBV6-5; abundance: NA; d_gene: NA; j_gene: TRBJ2-3